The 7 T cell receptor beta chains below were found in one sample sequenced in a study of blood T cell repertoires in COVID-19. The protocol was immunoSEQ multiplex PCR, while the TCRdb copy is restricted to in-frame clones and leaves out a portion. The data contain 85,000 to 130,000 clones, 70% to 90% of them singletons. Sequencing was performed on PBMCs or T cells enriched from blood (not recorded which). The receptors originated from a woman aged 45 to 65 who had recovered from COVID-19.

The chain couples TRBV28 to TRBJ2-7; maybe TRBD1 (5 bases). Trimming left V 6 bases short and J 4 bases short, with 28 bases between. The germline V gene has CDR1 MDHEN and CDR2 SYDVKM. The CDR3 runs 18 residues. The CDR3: CASSRYPIGDRSPYEQYF. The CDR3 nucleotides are TGTGCCAGCAGCCGATACCCCATAGGGGATCGCAGCCCGTACGAGCAGTACTTC.

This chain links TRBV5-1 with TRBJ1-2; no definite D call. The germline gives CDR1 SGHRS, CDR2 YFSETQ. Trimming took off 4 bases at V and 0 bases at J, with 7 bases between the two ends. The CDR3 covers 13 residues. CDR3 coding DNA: TGCGCCAGCAGCGAGGATCCTAACTATGGCTACACCTTC. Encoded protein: CASSEDPNYGYTF.

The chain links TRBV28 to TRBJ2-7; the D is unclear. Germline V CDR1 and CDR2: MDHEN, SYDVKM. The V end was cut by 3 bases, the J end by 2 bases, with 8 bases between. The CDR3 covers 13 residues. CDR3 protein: CASSFRNAYEQYF. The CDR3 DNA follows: TGTGCCAGCAGTTTCAGAAACGCCTACGAGCAGTACTTC.

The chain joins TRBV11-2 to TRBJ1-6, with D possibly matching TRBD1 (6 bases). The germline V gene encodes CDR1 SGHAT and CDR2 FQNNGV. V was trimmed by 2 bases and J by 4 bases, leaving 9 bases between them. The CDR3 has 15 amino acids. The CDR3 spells CASSLIQGYNSPLHF. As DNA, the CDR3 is TGTGCCAGCAGCTTAATCCAGGGGTATAATTCACCCCTCCACTTT.

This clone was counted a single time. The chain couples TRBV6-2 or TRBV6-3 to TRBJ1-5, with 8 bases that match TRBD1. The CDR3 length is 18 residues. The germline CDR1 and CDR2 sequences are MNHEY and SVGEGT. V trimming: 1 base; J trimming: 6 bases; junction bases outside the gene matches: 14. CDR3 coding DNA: TGTGCCAGCAGTTACTATCACAACAGGGGGACCATCAGTCAGCCCCAGCATTTT. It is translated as CASSYYHNRGTISQPQHF.

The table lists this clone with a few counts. DNA for the CDR3: TGTGCCAGCAGCACAGGGTTAGCAGATACGCAGTATTTT. Amino acids: CASSTGLADTQYF. The chain employs TRBV27 and TRBJ2-3, with D tentatively TRBD1 (6 bases). Germline loops: CDR1 MNHEY, CDR2 SMNVEV (reference sequence). With 6 bases removed from V and 4 bases from J, the gap between germline ends came to 11 bases. The CDR3 sequence is 13 residues long.

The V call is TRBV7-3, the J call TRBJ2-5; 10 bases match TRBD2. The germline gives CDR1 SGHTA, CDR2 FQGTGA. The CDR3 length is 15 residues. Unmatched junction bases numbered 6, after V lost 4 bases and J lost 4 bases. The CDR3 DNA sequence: TGTGCCAGCAGCTCTAGCGGGGGCTTCGGAGAGACCCAGTACTTC. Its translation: CASSSSGGFGETQYF.